This is a list of T cell receptor beta chains from one sample in a study of OX40 agonist ivuxolimab in advanced cancers. The data were produced by immunoSEQ multiplex PCR, yet TCRdb's version contains in-frame clones alone and is incomplete. The sample carries 40,000 or so clones, about 90% recorded once. The sample consisted of CD4+ or CD8+ T cells sorted from blood, taken in a trial of the OX40 agonist ivuxolimab. The origin of the receptors is an adult with an advanced solid tumor such as melanoma, head and neck, liver or kidney cancer. The CDR3 runs from the conserved cysteine through the conserved F or W. A D gene is named only where the DNA matches it firmly. The listing skips clone size in some rows; elsewhere it reads once, few, many or a size class.

d_call j_call v_call clone_size cdr3_nt cdr3_aa
. TRBJ2-7 TRBV2 once TGTGCCAGCAGGGACAGATTACTCTCCTACGAGCAGTACTTC CASRDRLLSYEQYF
TRBD2 TRBJ2-2 TRBV28 . TGTGCCAGCAGTCCTTGGGGGAGGGCCGAGCTGTTTTTT CASSPWGRAELFF
. TRBJ2-2 TRBV18 once TGTGCCAGCTCACCACCGAACGGGAACACCGGGGAGCTGTTTTTT CASSPPNGNTGELFF
TRBD2 TRBJ2-3 TRBV4-2 . TGTGCCAGCAGCCCGGGCCCCGCGACTAGCAACACACATACGCAGTATTTT CASSPGPATSNTHTQYF
TRBD1 TRBJ1-1 TRBV2 . TGTGCCATTCGGACAGGGGGGACTGAAGCTTTCTTT CAIRTGGTEAFF
. TRBJ2-7 TRBV28 . TGTGCCAGCAGTTCTCCGGGAGTCTCCTACGAGCAGTACTTC CASSSPGVSYEQYF
TRBD2 TRBJ2-1 TRBV28 . TGTGCCAGCAGTTTGTTCTTTGGCGGGAGGAGGCAACACAATGAGCAGTTCTTC CASSLFFGGRRQHNEQFF
TRBD1 TRBJ1-6 TRBV5-5 . TGTGCCAGCAGCTTAGGGACGACAGGGGGTTATAATTCACCCCTCCACTTT CASSLGTTGGYNSPLHF
. TRBJ1-1 TRBV7-9 few TGTGCCAGCAGCCGGGACATCCCCCTCCCTGAAGCTTTCTTT CASSRDIPLPEAFF
TRBD1 TRBJ2-3 TRBV28 . TGTGCCAGCAGTTCAATGGACAGGGCGGGAAATACGCAGTATTTT CASSSMDRAGNTQYF
. TRBJ1-1 TRBV29-1 . TGCAGCGTTGAAGATAACCGGGGGGAAACTGAAGCTTTCTTT CSVEDNRGETEAFF
. TRBJ2-5 TRBV7-8 . TGTGCCAGCAGCCGGCTGACGGGGGCCCAAGAGACCCAGTACTTC CASSRLTGAQETQYF
TRBD2 TRBJ2-5 TRBV9 . TGTGCCAGCAGCGTAGGTACTAGCGGGGCGGAAGAGACCCAGTACTTC CASSVGTSGAEETQYF